Listed below are T cell receptor beta chains from one sample, sequenced in a study of blood T cell repertoires in COVID-19. Profiling relied on immunoSEQ multiplex PCR, and the TCRdb table lists in-frame clones only, not all of them. Among 150,000 to 200,000 clones, roughly nine tenths were seen once, and the ten largest hold over 15%. Sequenced input: peripheral blood. The origin of the receptors is a man aged 55-75 years with active or convalescent COVID-19. Both conserved end residues are part of each CDR3. The order of the fields is clone size, J gene, D gene, V gene, CDR3 protein, CDR3 DNA. D genes are given only for firm matches. Size tells how often a clone was seen (once, few, many) or the class of an expanded clone, and some rows leave it out.

clone size: .; J gene: TRBJ1-3; D gene: TRBD1; V gene: TRBV10-3; CDR3 protein: CAISRTGVGNTIYF; CDR3 DNA: TGTGCCATCAGTAGGACAGGGGTTGGAAACACCATATATTTT
clone size: .; J gene: TRBJ1-6; D gene: TRBD1; V gene: TRBV24-1; CDR3 protein: CATKQGASDNNSPLHF; CDR3 DNA: TGTGCCACCAAGCAGGGGGCAAGCGATAATAATTCACCCCTCCACTTT
clone size: .; J gene: TRBJ1-2; D gene: .; V gene: TRBV19; CDR3 protein: CASSSWADYGYTF; CDR3 DNA: TGTGCCAGTAGTTCCTGGGCAGACTATGGCTACACCTTC
clone size: .; J gene: TRBJ2-7; D gene: TRBD1; V gene: TRBV6-5; CDR3 protein: CASSRTGGLSYEQYF; CDR3 DNA: TGTGCCAGCAGTCGAACAGGGGGTCTCTCCTACGAGCAGTACTTC
clone size: .; J gene: TRBJ2-2; D gene: TRBD1; V gene: TRBV5-1; CDR3 protein: CASSLVSQGATGELFF; CDR3 DNA: TGCGCCAGCAGCTTGGTTAGTCAGGGGGCGACCGGGGAGCTGTTTTTT
clone size: .; J gene: TRBJ1-2; D gene: .; V gene: TRBV6-5; CDR3 protein: CASSYSDRTYGYTF; CDR3 DNA: TGTGCCAGCAGTTACTCAGACAGGACCTATGGCTACACCTTC
clone size: .; J gene: TRBJ1-2; D gene: TRBD1; V gene: TRBV7-8; CDR3 protein: CASTGQLANYGYTF; CDR3 DNA: TGTGCCAGCACGGGACAGTTAGCTAACTATGGCTACACCTTC
clone size: once; J gene: TRBJ2-7; D gene: .; V gene: TRBV6-5; CDR3 protein: CASSTEREQYF; CDR3 DNA: TGTGCCAGCAGTACCGAGCGAGAGCAGTACTTC
clone size: .; J gene: TRBJ1-4; D gene: .; V gene: TRBV7-9; CDR3 protein: CASSLAREKLFF; CDR3 DNA: TGTGCCAGCAGCTTAGCGCGGGAAAAACTGTTTTTT
clone size: .; J gene: TRBJ1-2; D gene: .; V gene: TRBV19; CDR3 protein: CASSIRTGGSYGYTF; CDR3 DNA: TGTGCCAGTAGTATAAGGACCGGGGGGAGCTATGGCTACACCTTC
clone size: .; J gene: TRBJ1-1; D gene: .; V gene: TRBV27; CDR3 protein: CASSFNSLNTEAFF; CDR3 DNA: TGTGCCAGCAGTTTTAACAGTTTGAACACTGAAGCTTTCTTT
clone size: few; J gene: TRBJ1-3; D gene: .; V gene: TRBV3-1/TRBV3-2; CDR3 protein: CASSQDSLGQLSYSGNTIYF; CDR3 DNA: TGTGCCAGCAGCCAAGATAGTCTTGGACAGCTTTCCTACTCTGGAAACACCATATATTTT
clone size: .; J gene: TRBJ1-5; D gene: .; V gene: TRBV19; CDR3 protein: CASSIVSGISNQPQHF; CDR3 DNA: TGTGCCAGTAGTATAGTATCCGGGATTAGCAATCAGCCCCAGCATTTT
clone size: .; J gene: TRBJ1-2; D gene: .; V gene: TRBV19; CDR3 protein: CASSINRPRRNYGYTF; CDR3 DNA: TGTGCCAGTAGTATAAACAGGCCAAGGAGAAACTATGGCTACACCTTC
clone size: .; J gene: TRBJ1-2; D gene: TRBD1; V gene: TRBV18; CDR3 protein: CASTKQGAPNYGYTF; CDR3 DNA: TGTGCCAGCACAAAACAGGGGGCGCCTAACTATGGCTACACCTTC
clone size: .; J gene: TRBJ2-1; D gene: TRBD2; V gene: TRBV5-1; CDR3 protein: CASSYLAGDYNEQFF; CDR3 DNA: TGCGCCAGCAGTTATCTAGCGGGGGACTACAATGAGCAGTTCTTC
clone size: .; J gene: TRBJ2-2; D gene: .; V gene: TRBV7-2; CDR3 protein: CASSSMNTGELFF; CDR3 DNA: TGTGCCAGCAGCTCCATGAACACCGGGGAGCTGTTTTTT
clone size: once; J gene: TRBJ1-2; D gene: .; V gene: TRBV7-8; CDR3 protein: CASSLPQGRGYTF; CDR3 DNA: TGTGCCAGCAGCTTACCCCAGGGTCGGGGCTACACCTTC
clone size: .; J gene: TRBJ1-5; D gene: .; V gene: TRBV18; CDR3 protein: CASSSQDNQPQHF; CDR3 DNA: TGTGCCAGCTCATCCCAGGACAATCAGCCCCAGCATTTT
clone size: .; J gene: TRBJ1-2; D gene: .; V gene: TRBV7-8; CDR3 protein: CASSHRQVLGYTF; CDR3 DNA: TGTGCCAGCAGCCACCGACAGGTTTTGGGCTACACCTTC
clone size: .; J gene: TRBJ2-5; D gene: TRBD2; V gene: TRBV19; CDR3 protein: CASSPNLAGVSQETQYF; CDR3 DNA: TGTGCCAGTAGTCCCAACTTAGCGGGGGTCTCCCAAGAGACCCAGTACTTC
clone size: .; J gene: TRBJ2-5; D gene: TRBD2; V gene: TRBV11-2; CDR3 protein: CASSLLGLAEQETQYF; CDR3 DNA: TGTGCCAGCAGCTTGCTGGGACTAGCGGAACAAGAGACCCAGTACTTC
clone size: .; J gene: TRBJ1-2; D gene: TRBD1; V gene: TRBV6-2/TRBV6-3; CDR3 protein: CASSYHDRGNDYGYTF; CDR3 DNA: TGTGCCAGCAGTTACCACGACAGGGGAAATGACTATGGCTACACCTTC
clone size: .; J gene: TRBJ2-1; D gene: TRBD2; V gene: TRBV6-2/TRBV6-3; CDR3 protein: CASSYSRGGEQFF; CDR3 DNA: TGTGCCAGCAGTTACTCCCGGGGGGGTGAGCAGTTCTTC
clone size: .; J gene: TRBJ1-6; D gene: TRBD1; V gene: TRBV11-2; CDR3 protein: CASSRTGGNSPLHF; CDR3 DNA: TGTGCCAGCAGCCGAACAGGGGGGAATTCACCCCTCCACTTT
clone size: .; J gene: TRBJ1-1; D gene: .; V gene: TRBV21-1; CDR3 protein: CASSNGARENTEAFF; CDR3 DNA: TGTGCCAGCAGCAATGGGGCAAGGGAGAACACTGAAGCTTTCTTT
clone size: .; J gene: TRBJ1-1; D gene: .; V gene: TRBV7-9; CDR3 protein: CASSLQGIGTEAFF; CDR3 DNA: TGTGCCAGCAGCTTACAGGGGATCGGCACTGAAGCTTTCTTT
clone size: few; J gene: TRBJ2-7; D gene: TRBD1; V gene: TRBV19; CDR3 protein: CASRGTGDHEQYF; CDR3 DNA: TGTGCCAGTAGAGGGACAGGGGACCACGAGCAGTACTTC
clone size: .; J gene: TRBJ2-1; D gene: .; V gene: TRBV6-5; CDR3 protein: CASRPRQVPGNEQFF; CDR3 DNA: TGTGCCAGCAGACCCCGACAGGTCCCCGGCAATGAGCAGTTCTTC
clone size: .; J gene: TRBJ2-1; D gene: .; V gene: TRBV18; CDR3 protein: CASSSGGTEYNEQFF; CDR3 DNA: TGTGCCAGCTCATCGGGCGGGACAGAGTACAATGAGCAGTTCTTC
clone size: once; J gene: TRBJ2-2; D gene: .; V gene: TRBV24-1; CDR3 protein: CATGRGTGELFF; CDR3 DNA: TGTGCCACCGGTAGGGGCACCGGGGAGCTGTTTTTT
clone size: .; J gene: TRBJ2-3; D gene: .; V gene: TRBV7-2; CDR3 protein: CASSLGGPRADTQYF; CDR3 DNA: TGTGCCAGCAGCTTAGGGGGGCCTAGAGCAGATACGCAGTATTTT
clone size: .; J gene: TRBJ2-1; D gene: TRBD2; V gene: TRBV5-1; CDR3 protein: CASSLMVAGGLLLNEQFF; CDR3 DNA: TGCGCCAGCAGCCTAATGGTAGCGGGAGGGCTCCTACTCAATGAGCAGTTCTTC
clone size: .; J gene: TRBJ1-1; D gene: TRBD1; V gene: TRBV28; CDR3 protein: CASSLSTGDAFF; CDR3 DNA: TGTGCCAGCAGTCTCTCAACAGGGGATGCTTTCTTT
clone size: .; J gene: TRBJ1-2; D gene: .; V gene: TRBV27; CDR3 protein: CASRQVGAGSYGYTF; CDR3 DNA: TGTGCCAGCCGTCAAGTAGGGGCGGGAAGTTATGGCTACACCTTC
clone size: few; J gene: TRBJ1-2; D gene: .; V gene: TRBV20-1; CDR3 protein: CSAAGNYGYTF; CDR3 DNA: TGCAGTGCTGCAGGGAACTATGGCTACACCTTC
clone size: .; J gene: TRBJ1-1; D gene: .; V gene: TRBV19; CDR3 protein: CASSMRVAGAAEAFF; CDR3 DNA: TGTGCCAGTAGTATGAGGGTTGCAGGGGCTGCTGAAGCTTTCTTT
clone size: .; J gene: TRBJ1-2; D gene: .; V gene: TRBV18; CDR3 protein: CASSPQELSAEHNGYTF; CDR3 DNA: TGTGCCAGCTCACCACAGGAACTCTCAGCGGAGCATAACGGCTACACCTTC
clone size: .; J gene: TRBJ2-7; D gene: TRBD1; V gene: TRBV6-5; CDR3 protein: CASSYTSGTGAYEQYF; CDR3 DNA: TGTGCCAGCAGTTACACCTCCGGGACAGGGGCCTACGAGCAGTACTTC
clone size: once; J gene: TRBJ1-5; D gene: TRBD1; V gene: TRBV19; CDR3 protein: CASSGTGNQPQHF; CDR3 DNA: TGTGCCAGTAGTGGGACAGGGAATCAGCCCCAGCATTTT
clone size: .; J gene: TRBJ1-2; D gene: TRBD1; V gene: TRBV12-3/TRBV12-4; CDR3 protein: CASSLAGTGGYTF; CDR3 DNA: TGTGCCAGCAGTTTAGCCGGGACAGGGGGTTACACCTTC
clone size: .; J gene: TRBJ2-1; D gene: TRBD2; V gene: TRBV5-1; CDR3 protein: CASSRLAGEIDEQFF; CDR3 DNA: TGCGCCAGCAGCAGACTAGCGGGAGAAATCGATGAGCAGTTCTTC
clone size: .; J gene: TRBJ1-1; D gene: TRBD1; V gene: TRBV3-1/TRBV3-2; CDR3 protein: CASSQQQGRAFF; CDR3 DNA: TGTGCCAGCAGCCAACAACAGGGGAGGGCTTTCTTT